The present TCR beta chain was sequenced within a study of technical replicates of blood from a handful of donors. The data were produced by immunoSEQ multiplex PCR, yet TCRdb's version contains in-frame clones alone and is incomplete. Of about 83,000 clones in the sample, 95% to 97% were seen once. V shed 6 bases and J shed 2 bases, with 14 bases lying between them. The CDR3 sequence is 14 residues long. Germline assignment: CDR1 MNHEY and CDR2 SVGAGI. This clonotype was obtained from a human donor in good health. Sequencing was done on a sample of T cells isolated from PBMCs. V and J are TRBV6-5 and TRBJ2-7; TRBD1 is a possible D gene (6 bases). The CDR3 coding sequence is TGTGCCAGCAGAGCAGACAGGTCGCCCTACGAGCAGTACTTC. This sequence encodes CASRADRSPYEQYF.